The entry below gives a single T cell receptor beta chain sequence along with its context. What it recognizes is unknown. The data were obtained in a study of blood T cells in healthy people across ages. Overall study findings and caveats: Because donor CMV status was unknown, expanded clonotype changes were possibly confounded. Roughly linear declines in TCR beta diversity per million T cells occurred with age.

The use of a sample-barcoded 5' primer and a J-beta primer mix characterized a second PCR of about 7 to 12 cycles. Every sample gave at least 2.5 million paired-end reads containing CDR3. TCRdb analysed the 5' RACE reads with MiXCR anew, one entry per CDR3 protein. In the table there are hundreds of thousands of distinct CDR3 sequences, roughly 64% of which are singletons. The donors, healthy Caucasians from Russia, were aged 6 to 90. The CDR3 totals 15 residues. Germline V gives CDR1 LNHNV, CDR2 YYDKDF (reference sequence). V was cut by 0 bases and J by 2 bases, with 9 bases left in between. Sequencing was performed on blood. The chain joins TRBV15 to TRBJ2-3, with a tentative D call TRBD1 (5 bases). This TCR derives from a young man in good health. The CDR3 nucleotides are TGTGCCACCAGCAGAGATCCAGGGTTCACAGATACGCAGTATTTT. Its translation: CATSRDPGFTDTQYF.